These 21 T cell receptor beta chains were all obtained from the same sample, sequenced in a study of blood T cell repertoires in COVID-19 (dated by TCRdb to 2020 to 2022). The library relied on the immunoSEQ multiplex PCR assay. In its TCRdb copy, this immuneACCESS table keeps in-frame sequences only and misses some clones. Where compared with another copy, unresolved V genes explain less than half of these, and the others have no known cause. The sample table lists nearly 300,000 clones, under 90% of them with a count of one. Under 3.5% of the sample is in the top ten clones. The sample comprised PBMCs or T cells enriched from blood (not recorded which). Receptors were obtained from a woman between 50 and 59 years old who had been exposed to COVID-19.

The chain links TRBV7-8 to TRBJ1-5; TRBD1 might be the D (6 bases). The ends were cut back, 4 bases at V and 2 bases at J, with 12 bases in the middle. From germline, CDR1 is SGHVS and CDR2 FQNEAQ. CDR3 length equals 15 residues. CDR3 region: CASSSNRVGNQPQHF. DNA for the CDR3: TGTGCCAGCAGCTCCAACAGGGTTGGCAATCAGCCCCAGCATTTT.

The genes are TRBV12-3 or TRBV12-4 and TRBJ1-2, with 9 bases that match TRBD1. The length of the CDR3 is 12 residues. The junction had 4 bases not matched to a gene; V was cut back by 6 bases and J by 8 bases. The CDR3 DNA reads TGTGCCAGCAGCGTGACAGGGGGAGGCTACACCTTC. As protein: CASSVTGGGYTF.

The chain recombines TRBV27 with TRBJ2-7, with D perhaps TRBD2 (5 bases). The CDR3 totals 13 residues. Germline V CDR1 and CDR2: MNHEY, SMNVEV (reference sequence). V was cut by 4 bases and J by 0 bases, with 7 bases left in between. CDR3 amino acids: CASSSLDSYEQYF. DNA of the CDR3: TGTGCCAGCAGTTCACTAGACTCCTACGAGCAGTACTTC.

The genes are TRBV5-1 and TRBJ1-4, with D tentatively TRBD1 (5 bases). Trimming cost V 5 bases and J 1 base, with 12 bases left between them. Germline V gives CDR1 SGHRS, CDR2 YFSETQ. The CDR3 covers 15 residues. The CDR3: CASSFKGITNEKLFF. The CDR3 DNA follows: TGCGCCAGCAGTTTCAAGGGGATAACTAATGAAAAACTGTTTTTT.

The chain uses TRBV28 and TRBJ2-1, with D maybe TRBD1 (6 bases). V gave up 3 bases and J gave up 7 bases, with 16 bases separating them. The CDR3 contains 15 residues. Germline values: CDR1 MDHEN, CDR2 SYDVKM. In DNA, the CDR3 is TGTGCCAGCAGTTTCCCGGACAGAACGAAGAATGAGCAGTTCTTC. Residues: CASSFPDRTKNEQFF.

The chain employs TRBV5-8 and TRBJ2-3, with 8 bases identical to TRBD2. Unmatched junction bases numbered 7, after V lost 0 bases and J lost 4 bases. This CDR3 contains 16 residues. Per the germline V gene, CDR1 is SGHTS and CDR2 is YDEGEE. The CDR3 coding sequence is TGTGCCAGCAGCTTGGCCGGGACTAGAGGCGCAGATACGCAGTATTTT. It translates to CASSLAGTRGADTQYF.

The V gene is TRBV20-1, the J gene TRBJ2-3; no definite D call. Trimming cost V 1 base and J 3 bases, with 2 bases left between them. This CDR3 is built from 11 residues. Germline assignment: CDR1 DFQATT and CDR2 SNEGSKA (reference sequence). As DNA, the CDR3 is TGCAGTGCTAGAGCTACAGATACGCAGTATTTT. Translation: CSARATDTQYF.

J is TRBJ2-2 and V is TRBV5-1; no firm D call. The germline V gene has CDR1 SGHRS and CDR2 YFSETQ. CDR3 length equals 15 residues. Trimming stripped 0 bases from V and 2 bases from J, with 8 bases between. CDR3 nucleotides: TGCGCCAGCAGCTTGGCGGCGGTTAACACCGGGGAGCTGTTTTTT. This encodes CASSLAAVNTGELFF.

The rearrangement joins TRBV10-3 to TRBJ1-6; a possible D gene is TRBD1 (5 bases). The CDR3 has 14 residues. Germline CDR1 is ENHRY and CDR2 is SYGVKD. V dropped 4 bases and J dropped 10 bases, with 14 bases sitting between them. Here the CDR3 DNA reads TGTGCCATCAGTGGCGGGCAGGGAGGGTCACCCCTCCACTTT. Translating it yields CAISGGQGGSPLHF.

The chain links TRBV4-1 to TRBJ1-2; TRBD1 matches 7 bases. Germline-derived CDR1 and CDR2 are MGHRA and YSYEKL. This CDR3 is 14 amino acids long. Trimming cost V 4 bases and J 7 bases; bases outside gene matches: 9. Here the CDR3 DNA reads TGCGCCAGCAGCCTGGAGAGACAGGGTTTTGGCTACACCTTC. This codes for CASSLERQGFGYTF.

The chain recombines TRBV28 with TRBJ2-7, with a weak D call TRBD2 (6 bases). CDR1 MDHEN and CDR2 SYDVKM come from the germline V gene. The CDR3 consists of 17 residues. V was clipped by 4 bases and J by 0 bases, with 19 bases between them. The CDR3 is CASSSAAVGGFSYEQYF. CDR3 in DNA: TGTGCCAGCAGTTCCGCAGCGGTGGGGGGTTTCTCCTACGAGCAGTACTTC.

The chain is built from TRBV27 and TRBJ1-5; 7 nucleotides match TRBD1. CDR1 is MNHEY and CDR2 is SMNVEV in the germline V gene (reference sequence). This CDR3 spans 16 amino acids. Trimming cost V 6 bases and J 0 bases; bases outside gene matches: 8. The CDR3 DNA is TGTGCCAGCAGAGATGGGGACAGCTATAGCAATCAGCCCCAGCATTTT. Amino acids: CASRDGDSYSNQPQHF.

The V call is TRBV7-9, the J call TRBJ1-1; no clear D gene. V gave up 3 bases and J gave up 3 bases, with 5 bases separating them. CDR3 length: 12 amino acids. Germline-derived CDR1 and CDR2 are SEHNR and FQNEAQ (reference sequence). CDR3 in DNA: TGTGCCAGCAGCTTTTCCGACACTGAAGCTTTCTTT. Translation gives CASSFSDTEAFF.

The chain carries TRBV19 and TRBJ1-5; D perhaps matches TRBD1 (6 bases). This CDR3 has 12 amino acids. Germline CDR1 and CDR2: LNHDA and SQIVND (reference sequence). V shed 8 bases and J shed 16 bases, with 21 bases lying between them. The CDR3 nucleotides read TGTGCCAGTGATACCCCGAGCCGGGACAAACATTTT. Encoded protein: CASDTPSRDKHF.

V is TRBV4-2 and J is TRBJ2-7; possibly TRBD1 for D (5 bases). Germline loops: CDR1 LGHNA, CDR2 YNFKEQ. The CDR3 runs 15 residues. Between the trimmed V and J ends, which lost 0 bases and 3 bases, there was a span of 12 bases. CDR3 in amino acids: CASSQDMDTNYEQYF. In DNA, the CDR3 is TGTGCCAGCAGCCAAGATATGGACACTAACTACGAGCAGTACTTC.

The table lists this clone with a few counts. This chain joins TRBV3-1 (or the pseudogene TRBV3-2) and TRBJ2-2; 11 positions match TRBD2. The germline CDR1 and CDR2 sequences are LGHDT and YNNKEL (reference sequence). V shed 0 bases, J shed 6 bases, and the junction held 9 bases outside the gene matches. CDR3 length equals 18 residues. CDR3 protein: CASSQDRSGGASAGELFF. In DNA, the CDR3 is TGTGCCAGCAGCCAAGATCGTAGCGGGGGGGCTTCCGCCGGGGAGCTGTTTTTT.

The V and J genes are TRBV6-4 and TRBJ2-1; 9 positions agree with TRBD1. This CDR3 is 14 amino acids long. Germline V CDR1 and CDR2: MRHNA, SNTAGT. The V segment lost 6 bases and the J segment 9 bases; nucleotides outside the gene matches: 9. CDR3 sequence reads: CASSLQGAQGEQFF. CDR3 sequence (DNA): TGTGCCAGCAGCCTACAGGGGGCGCAAGGTGAGCAGTTCTTC.

The V and J genes are TRBV4-1 and TRBJ1-3; 7 bases are a match to TRBD1. The germline V gene has CDR1 MGHRA and CDR2 YSYEKL. CDR3 length: 16 residues. The ends lost 0 bases at V and 4 bases at J; junction bases unmatched: 6. In nucleotides, the CDR3 is TGCGCCAGCAGCCAAGAAGGCCAGGGGGGAGGAAACACCATATATTTT. Its protein is CASSQEGQGGGNTIYF.

The chain couples TRBV6-6 to TRBJ1-3, with D perhaps TRBD1 (6 bases). The ends were cut back, 5 bases at V and 4 bases at J, with 21 bases in the middle. The length of the CDR3 is 17 residues. Germline V CDR1 and CDR2: MNHNY, SVGAGI (reference sequence). The CDR3: CASSREQGLPPGNTIYF. The CDR3 bases are TGTGCCAGCAGTCGTGAACAGGGTCTACCACCGGGAAACACCATATATTTT.

The chain employs TRBV7-9 and TRBJ2-1; perhaps TRBD2 as D (6 bases). The CDR3 contains 14 residues. V shed 2 bases and J shed 9 bases, with 14 bases lying between them. The germline V gene encodes CDR1 SEHNR and CDR2 FQNEAQ (reference sequence). The CDR3: CASSLIPEGFEQFF. Here the CDR3 DNA reads TGTGCCAGCAGCTTAATCCCGGAGGGGTTTGAGCAGTTCTTC.

The CDR3 spells CASSPRTVYYEQYF. In DNA form, the CDR3 reads TGTGCCAGCAGCCCGAGGACAGTGTACTACGAGCAGTACTTC. This sequence joins TRBV21-1 and TRBJ2-7; the table's D gene call, TRBD1, was not cross checked with the DNA. TRBV21-1 is a recognized pseudogene. The CDR3 is 14 residues long.